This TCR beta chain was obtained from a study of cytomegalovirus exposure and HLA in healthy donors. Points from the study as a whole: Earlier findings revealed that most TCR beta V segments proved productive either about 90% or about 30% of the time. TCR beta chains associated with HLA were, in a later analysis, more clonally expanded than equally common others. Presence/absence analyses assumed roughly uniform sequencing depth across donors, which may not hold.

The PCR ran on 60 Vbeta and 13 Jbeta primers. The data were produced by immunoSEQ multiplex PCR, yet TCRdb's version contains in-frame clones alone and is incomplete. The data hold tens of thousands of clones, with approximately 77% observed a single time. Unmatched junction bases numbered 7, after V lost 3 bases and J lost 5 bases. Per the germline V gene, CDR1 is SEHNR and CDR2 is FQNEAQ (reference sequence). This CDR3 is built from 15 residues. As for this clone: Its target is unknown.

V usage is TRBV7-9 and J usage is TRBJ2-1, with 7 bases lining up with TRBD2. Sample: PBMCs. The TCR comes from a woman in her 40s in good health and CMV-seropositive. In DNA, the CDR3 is TGTGCCAGCAGCTTGGGGGGGGGTGAGAACAATGAGCAGTTCTTC. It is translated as CASSLGGGENNEQFF. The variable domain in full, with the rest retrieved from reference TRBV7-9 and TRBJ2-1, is DTGVSQNPRHKITKRGQNVTFRCDPISEHNRLYWYRQTLGQGPEFLTYFQNEAQLEKSRLLSDRFSAERPKGSFSTLEIQRTEQGDSAMYLCASSLGGGENNEQFFGPGTRLTVL.